The 30 T cell receptor beta chains below were found in one sample sequenced in a study of CD8+ T cells in alopecia areata. The treatment: oral pan-JAK inhibitor, 5-10 mg twice daily. RNA was isolated and reverse transcribed to cDNA, the sequencing template. Clones were read by immunoSEQ multiplex PCR, and TCRdb kept only the in-frame ones, dropping some. The sample shows some 190,000 clones, 55% to 70% of them seen only once. The sequenced sample was CD4+ T cells sorted from blood, obtained at week 4, from a patient treated with tofacitinib. Every receptor here comes from a human donor with alopecia areata.

This rearrangement joins TRBV27 to TRBJ2-5; 10 nucleotides align to TRBD2. Germline V gene data show CDR1 as MNHEY and CDR2 as SMNVEV (reference sequence). The CDR3 totals 16 residues. V trimming: 5 bases; J trimming: 2 bases; junction bases outside the gene matches: 8. The CDR3 sequence: CASSPRLAGGQETQYF. DNA for the CDR3: TGTGCCAGCAGTCCCCGACTAGCGGGTGGGCAAGAGACCCAGTACTTC.

V and J are TRBV27 and TRBJ1-1; possibly TRBD1 for D (5 bases). Deletions cut 1 base from V and 1 base from J, with 16 bases between. Germline CDR1 reads MNHEY; CDR2 reads SMNVEV (reference sequence). This CDR3 comprises 17 residues. Here the CDR3 reads CASSLFFAGVKNTEAFF. Here the CDR3 DNA reads TGTGCCAGCAGTTTATTCTTCGCGGGGGTTAAGAACACTGAAGCTTTCTTT.

This sequence joins TRBV30 and TRBJ2-2; D is ambiguous. V dropped 0 bases and J dropped 4 bases, with 9 bases sitting between them. This CDR3 spans 14 amino acids. In germline, CDR1 is GTSNPN, CDR2 SVGIG (reference sequence). The DNA for the CDR3 is TGTGCCTGGAGTGTTTCCCTCGGCACCGGGGAGCTGTTTTTT. Amino acids: CAWSVSLGTGELFF.

The rearrangement joins TRBV27 to TRBJ2-1; D call uncertain. The germline gives CDR1 MNHEY, CDR2 SMNVEV (reference sequence). This CDR3 has 11 residues. V lost 7 bases and J lost 4, with 5 bases in between. The CDR3 loop reads CASKVYNEQFF. The CDR3, as DNA: TGTGCCAGCAAGGTTTACAATGAGCAGTTCTTC.

This clone has just a few counts. V gene TRBV5-1 combines with J gene TRBJ2-3; the D is unclear. The CDR3 is 14 residues long. In germline, CDR1 is SGHRS, CDR2 YFSETQ. The ends were cut back, 1 base at V and 0 bases at J, with 6 bases in the middle. The CDR3: CASSLLPSTDTQYF. In nucleotides, the CDR3 is TGCGCCAGCAGCTTGCTCCCAAGCACAGATACGCAGTATTTT.

This clone was counted once. This sequence joins TRBV30 and TRBJ2-3, with TRBD2 matching 15 bases. The germline gives CDR1 GTSNPN, CDR2 SVGIG (reference sequence). The CDR3 consists of 17 residues. V lost 2 bases and J lost 6; bases outside the gene matches: 9. In nucleotides, the CDR3 is TGTGCCTGGAGTCCCCGTAGGACTAGCGGGAGGGCCGATACGCAGTATTTT. It yields the protein CAWSPRRTSGRADTQYF.

This clone has just a few counts. The CDR3 bases are TGCAGCGTTCGCCGGGACAGTTCCTACAATGAGCAGTTCTTC. Translation gives CSVRRDSSYNEQFF. The chain combines TRBV29-1 with TRBJ2-1; TRBD1 matches at 7 bases. V dropped 5 bases and J dropped 1; count of bases not matched to a gene: 5. The CDR3 is made up of 14 amino acids. CDR1 SQVTM and CDR2 ANQGSEA come from the germline V gene.

Only a few counts were recorded for this clone. The V call is TRBV30, the J call TRBJ1-5, with D possibly matching TRBD1 (6 bases). The CDR3 sequence is 13 residues long. Germline CDR1 GTSNPN, CDR2 SVGIG (reference sequence). V was pared by 5 bases and J by 6 bases, with 14 bases between. CDR3 DNA sequence: TGTGCCTGGGATGACAGGTCGGGTCAGCCCCAGCATTTT. This codes for CAWDDRSGQPQHF.

The chain links TRBV29-1 to TRBJ2-2, with D uncertain. Looked up from germline, CDR1 is SQVTM and CDR2 is ANQGSEA. With 6 bases removed from V and 5 bases from J, the gap between germline ends came to 7 bases. This CDR3 comprises 11 residues. The CDR3 sequence is CSVLQTGELFF. The CDR3 DNA reads TGCAGCGTCCTACAAACCGGGGAGCTGTTTTTT.

This clone has only one observation. The chain combines TRBV29-1 with TRBJ2-3; 10 positions match TRBD2. This CDR3 is 15 amino acids long. Germline V gives CDR1 SQVTM, CDR2 ANQGSEA. V was clipped by 7 bases and J by 1 base; unmatched bases: 8. Here the CDR3 reads CSADGLAGGTDTQYF. CDR3 DNA: TGCAGCGCCGACGGGCTAGCGGGAGGCACAGATACGCAGTATTTT.

The rearrangement links TRBV7-8 to TRBJ2-5, with D uncertain. Trimming stripped 3 bases from V and 5 bases from J, with 1 base between. Germline CDR1 SGHVS, CDR2 FQNEAQ. The CDR3 is 10 residues long. The CDR3 reads CASSLETQYF. Here the CDR3 DNA reads TGTGCCAGCAGCTTGGAGACCCAGTACTTC.

The chain has TRBV5-6 and TRBJ2-6, with D possibly matching TRBD1 (5 bases). The length of the CDR3 is 19 residues. In germline, CDR1 is SGHDT, CDR2 YYEEEE. The V end was cut by 0 bases, the J end by 2 bases, with 18 bases between. The CDR3 is CASSLAGMGTGAGANVLTF. As DNA, the CDR3 is TGTGCCAGCAGCTTGGCCGGCATGGGAACAGGAGCTGGGGCCAACGTCCTGACTTTC.

This clone was seen only once. The chain couples TRBV9 to TRBJ2-6; unclear D gene. Trimming cost V 4 bases and J 6 bases, with 8 bases left between them. The CDR3 length is 13 residues. Germline CDR1 and CDR2: SGDLS and YYNGEE. In DNA, the CDR3 is TGTGCCAGCAGCCCGCAACAGGCCAACGTCCTGACTTTC. It codes for CASSPQQANVLTF.

This clone was recorded once. J is TRBJ1-2 and V is TRBV30; D not certain. The CDR3 totals 13 residues. The germline CDR1 and CDR2 sequences are GTSNPN and SVGIG (reference sequence). Trimming cost V 5 bases and J 4 bases, with 14 bases left between them. The CDR3 protein is CAWEGPKLYGYTF. The CDR3 nucleotides read TGTGCCTGGGAAGGACCGAAACTCTATGGCTACACCTTC.

This sequence joins TRBV25-1 and TRBJ2-3; possibly TRBD2 for D (6 bases). Germline lookup yields CDR1 MGHDK and CDR2 SYGVNS. The CDR3 loop spans 16 amino acids. Between the trimmed V and J ends, which lost 1 base and 2 bases, there was a span of 13 bases. Here the CDR3 reads CASSELEAGFTDTQYF. Written as DNA, the CDR3 is TGTGCCAGCAGTGAATTGGAAGCGGGCTTCACAGATACGCAGTATTTT.

The V call is TRBV6-1, the J call TRBJ2-4; possible D gene TRBD1, 5 bases. Germline V gene sequence: CDR1 MNHNS, CDR2 SASEGT. Trimming pared 1 base from V and 0 bases from J, leaving 10 bases between. This CDR3 contains 16 residues. The CDR3 protein is CASSEGQTIAKNIQYF. In DNA, the CDR3 is TGTGCCAGCAGTGAAGGACAGACAATAGCCAAAAACATTCAGTACTTC.

The chain combines TRBV13 with TRBJ1-2; D is possibly TRBD1 (5 bases). With 3 bases removed from V and 4 bases from J, the gap between germline ends came to 12 bases. This CDR3 spans 14 amino acids. Germline V gives CDR1 PRHDT, CDR2 FYEKMQ (reference sequence). CDR3 residues: CASSFRQPPYGYTF. CDR3 nucleotides: TGTGCCAGCAGCTTCCGACAGCCCCCCTATGGCTACACCTTC. Supplemented by reference TRBV13 and TRBJ1-2, the full variable domain reads AAGVIQSPRHLIKEKRETATLKCYPIPRHDTVYWYQQGPGQDPQFLISFYEKMQSDKGSIPDRFSAQQFSDYHSELNMSSLELGDSALYFCASSFRQPPYGYTFGSGTRLTVV.

This clone was detected once. The chain carries TRBV6-1 and TRBJ1-2; maybe TRBD1 (6 bases). The ends were cut back, 3 bases at V and 2 bases at J, with 13 bases in the middle. The germline gives CDR1 MNHNS, CDR2 SASEGT. CDR3 length: 15 residues. For the CDR3, the DNA is TGTGCCAGCAGTGACCGAGGACAGCGGAACTATGGCTACACCTTC. Amino acids: CASSDRGQRNYGYTF.

This chain links TRBV18 with TRBJ2-7; 8 positions match TRBD1. CDR1 and CDR2 from the germline V gene are KGHSH and LQKENI. There are 15 residues in the CDR3. Germline trimming cut 4 bases from V and 3 bases from J; bases unmatched to any gene: 8. The CDR3 bases are TGTGCCAGCTCACTCGGACAGGGAAGGAACTACGAGCAGTACTTC. It encodes CASSLGQGRNYEQYF.

This chain uses TRBV5-1 with TRBJ2-7; 9 bases map to TRBD1. The germline CDR1 and CDR2 sequences are SGHRS and YFSETQ. This CDR3 spans 14 amino acids. V lost 4 bases and J lost 5; bases outside the gene matches: 7. The chain's CDR3 is CASSRDREGDEQYF. In nucleotides, the CDR3 is TGCGCCAGCAGCAGGGACAGGGAAGGCGACGAGCAGTACTTC.

V and J are TRBV14 and TRBJ1-1; no clear D. CDR3 length: 14 amino acids. V was pared by 0 bases and J by 2 bases, with 7 bases between. Germline V gene lookup returns CDR1 SGHDN and CDR2 FVKESK. The CDR3 DNA follows: TGTGCCAGCAGCCAAGATCTGCGAAACACTGAAGCTTTCTTT. It codes for CASSQDLRNTEAFF.

Details on this clone: One end of the junction is discordant with germline, which a read error may explain. The chain couples TRBV29-1 to TRBJ2-1; D tentatively fits TRBD1 or TRBD2 (5 bases each). CDR1 is SQVTM, CDR2 ANQGSEA, per germline. This CDR3 has 13 amino acids. The CDR3 spells CSVEEGRGRQLLF. CDR3 DNA sequence: TGCAGCGTTGAAGAGGGCCGGGGCCGGCAGCTGCTCTTC.

The CDR3 sequence is CATSRDRDSYYEQYF. The CDR3 bases are TGTGCCACCAGCAGAGACCGGGACAGTTACTACGAGCAGTACTTC. This rearrangement joins TRBV15 to TRBJ2-7; 7 bases map to TRBD1. The CDR3 runs to 15 residues. V dropped 0 bases and J dropped 3; count of bases not matched to a gene: 5. The germline gives CDR1 LNHNV, CDR2 YYDKDF (reference sequence).

This clone was seen only once. The chain recombines TRBV2 with TRBJ2-1; 8 nucleotides align to TRBD2. The CDR3 is 16 amino acids. J gave up 13 bases and V 0 bases, and 14 bases lay outside the gene matches. Germline-derived CDR1 and CDR2 are SNHLY and FYNNEI. CDR3 loop: CASSEALLVPSGLQFF. CDR3 bases: TGTGCCAGCAGTGAAGCGCTTCTAGTTCCTAGCGGGCTTCAGTTCTTC.

The chain employs TRBV30 and TRBJ1-2; D remains ambiguous. Trimming cost V 1 base and J 0 bases, with 6 bases left between them. The CDR3 totals 13 residues. The germline V gene encodes CDR1 GTSNPN and CDR2 SVGIG (reference sequence). CDR3: CAWSDVANYGYTF. The CDR3 DNA sequence: TGTGCCTGGAGTGACGTCGCTAACTATGGCTACACCTTC.

A few counts support this clone. The chain is built from TRBV19 and TRBJ1-5, with D perhaps TRBD1 (6 bases). This CDR3 contains 13 residues. Trimming took 5 bases from V and 12 from J, leaving 17 bases between them. Germline-derived CDR1 and CDR2 are LNHDA and SQIVND (reference sequence). The CDR3 is CASSGNSGELQHF. The CDR3 DNA reads as TGTGCCAGTAGTGGTAATTCAGGGGAGCTCCAGCATTTT.

This clone has just a few counts. The chain recombines TRBV2 with TRBJ1-4; D not resolved. The germline V gene has CDR1 SNHLY and CDR2 FYNNEI. V dropped 7 bases and J dropped 2 bases, with 8 bases sitting between them. The CDR3 extends over 13 amino acids. CDR3: CASNRGTNEKLFF. The CDR3, as DNA: TGTGCCAGCAACCGAGGGACTAATGAAAAACTGTTTTTT. Together with reference TRBV2 and TRBJ1-4, the CDR3 gives the full variable domain: EPEVTQTPSHQVTQMGQEVILRCVPISNHLYFYWYRQILGQKVEFLVSFYNNEISEKSEIFDDQFSVERPDGSNFTLKIRSTKLEDSAMYFCASNRGTNEKLFFGSGTQLSVL.

V usage is TRBV19 and J usage is TRBJ1-5, with 7 bases identical to TRBD1. With V trimmed by 4 bases and J by 2 bases, 8 bases remained unmatched. Germline CDR1 is LNHDA and CDR2 is SQIVND (reference sequence). The CDR3 contains 16 residues. CDR3 sequence: CASSNVNRGGNQPQHF. CDR3 coding DNA: TGTGCCAGTAGTAACGTCAACAGGGGTGGCAATCAGCCCCAGCATTTT.

About this clone: Within the sample, other DNA sequences also encode this same CDR3. The chain uses TRBV30 and TRBJ1-1; D is possibly TRBD1 (6 bases). Germline values: CDR1 GTSNPN, CDR2 SVGIG (reference sequence). The CDR3 is 13 amino acids. Trimming took off 0 bases at V and 4 bases at J, with 9 bases between the two ends. The CDR3 bases are TGTGCCTGGAGTGTGGGAGGGGGCACTGAAGCTTTCTTT. Its protein is CAWSVGGGTEAFF.

The chain employs TRBV30 and TRBJ2-4; TRBD2 agrees at 11 bases. V shed 4 bases, J shed 1 base, and the junction held 3 bases outside the gene matches. CDR1 and CDR2 (germline): GTSNPN, SVGIG (reference sequence). The CDR3 has 15 residues. The CDR3 nucleotides are TGTGCCTGGAATAGCGGGAGGGTTGCCAAAAACATTCAGTACTTC. Translation: CAWNSGRVAKNIQYF.